This entry lists 20 T cell receptor beta chains sequenced from one sample in a study of blood T cell repertoires in COVID-19. TCRdb keeps only in-frame clones here, not all; method: immunoSEQ multiplex PCR. The sample holds about 83,000 clones, 70% to 90% seen once. The sequencing sample was made of peripheral blood. Source of these receptors: a woman older than 75 with acute or convalescent COVID-19.

The chain recombines TRBV20-1 with TRBJ1-2; a possible D gene is TRBD1 (6 bases). V was cut by 3 bases and J by 0 bases, with 14 bases left in between. The CDR3 sequence is 15 residues long. The germline CDR1 and CDR2 sequences are DFQATT and SNEGSKA (reference sequence). CDR3 region: CSASRVGGPNYGYTF. In DNA, the CDR3 is TGCAGTGCTAGTCGCGTTGGGGGCCCTAACTATGGCTACACCTTC.

The gene calls are TRBV3-1 (or the pseudogene TRBV3-2) and TRBJ1-3; D is unclear. The CDR3 length is 14 residues. Germline CDR1 reads LGHDT; CDR2 reads YNNKEL (reference sequence). The V and J ends lost 1 base and 9 bases respectively, with 13 bases between them. The CDR3, as DNA: TGTGCCAGCAGCCAAGGGCTGGGGAGTGGCACCATATATTTT. Protein: CASSQGLGSGTIYF.

This chain uses TRBV18 with TRBJ2-1; 10 bases are a match to TRBD2. The CDR3 extends over 15 amino acids. Germline CDR1 KGHSH, CDR2 LQKENI. The trim removed 3 bases at V and 4 bases at J, leaving 3 bases unmatched. The CDR3 nucleotides are TGTGCCAGCTCACCCGGACTAGCGGATTACAATGAGCAGTTCTTC. It is translated as CASSPGLADYNEQFF.

The chain uses TRBV3-1 (or the pseudogene TRBV3-2) and TRBJ1-2; D not certain. CDR1 and CDR2 (germline): LGHDT, YNNKEL (reference sequence). Trimming removed 5 bases from V and 4 bases from J, with 17 bases in between. This CDR3 spans 15 amino acids. As DNA, the CDR3 is TGTGCCAGCAGCTCTGGGTCCCAGGTTAGCTATGGCTACACCTTC. Its translation is CASSSGSQVSYGYTF.

This chain's CDR3 is CASSPEGQAYEQYF. CDR3 nucleotide sequence: TGCGCCAGCAGCCCAGAAGGACAGGCCTACGAGCAGTACTTC. The chain couples TRBV5-1 to TRBJ2-7; TRBD1 matches at 7 bases. This CDR3 is built from 14 residues. With 4 bases clipped from V and 2 bases from J, the junction kept 6 bases outside the gene matches. The V gene's germline CDR1 is SGHRS and CDR2 YFSETQ.

The chain carries TRBV2 and TRBJ1-4; a weak D match, TRBD1 (6 bases). This CDR3 comprises 15 residues. Trimming shortened V by 5 bases and J by 4 bases, and 14 bases separated the two germline ends. Per the germline V gene, CDR1 is SNHLY and CDR2 is FYNNEI. Here the CDR3 DNA reads TGTGCCAGCAGTCAGAACAGGGCTGGTAATGAAAAACTGTTTTTT. The encoded protein is CASSQNRAGNEKLFF.

The chain uses TRBV29-1 and TRBJ2-6; D not certain. V gave up 4 bases and J gave up 4 bases, with 11 bases separating them. Germline values: CDR1 SQVTM, CDR2 ANQGSEA. The CDR3 covers 14 residues. The DNA for the CDR3 is TGCAGCGTTGCGGCGGATACAGGGGCCAACGTCCTGACTTTC. Its protein is CSVAADTGANVLTF. The full variable domain, rest sourced from reference TRBV29-1 and TRBJ2-6, is SAVISQKPSRDICQRGTSLTIQCQVDSQVTMMFWYRQQPGQSLTLIATANQGSEATYESGFVIDKFPISRPNLTFSTLTVSNMSPEDSSIYLCSVAADTGANVLTFGAGSRLTVL.

CDR3 in amino acids: CASTRGLGYTF. CDR3 coding DNA: TGTGCCAGCACCAGGGGGCTAGGCTACACCTTC. V gene TRBV6-5 combines with J gene TRBJ1-2; 8 nucleotides agree with TRBD1. V shed 7 bases and J 8 bases; nucleotides not matched to a gene: 3. In germline, CDR1 is MNHEY, CDR2 SVGAGI. The CDR3 covers 11 residues.

V is TRBV27 and J is TRBJ1-2, with 7 bases matching TRBD1. J gave up 6 bases and V 4 bases, and 5 bases lay outside the gene matches. This CDR3 region has 13 residues. Germline V gene lookup returns CDR1 MNHEY and CDR2 SMNVEV (reference sequence). The CDR3 region is CASSYRGNDGYTF. The CDR3 DNA reads as TGTGCCAGCAGTTACAGGGGCAATGATGGCTACACCTTC.

This chain uses TRBV19 with TRBJ2-6; 8 bases map to TRBD2. The length of the CDR3 is 17 residues. In germline, CDR1 is LNHDA, CDR2 SQIVND (reference sequence). After removal of 3 bases from V and 3 bases from J, the junction contained 7 bases not matched to a gene. The CDR3 here is CASSIRRGAGGANVLTF. In DNA, the CDR3 is TGTGCCAGTAGTATCAGGCGGGGGGCCGGTGGGGCCAACGTCCTGACTTTC.

The rearrangement uses TRBV30 and TRBJ1-1; D is possibly TRBD1 (5 bases). The CDR3 is 13 amino acids. Looked up from germline, CDR1 is GTSNPN and CDR2 is SVGIG (reference sequence). V was trimmed by 1 base and J by 4 bases, leaving 10 bases between them. CDR3 DNA: TGTGCCTGGAGTGAAGCGGGGGGCACTGAAGCTTTCTTT. This sequence encodes CAWSEAGGTEAFF. Filled out from reference TRBV30 and TRBJ1-1, the complete variable domain reads SQTIHQWPATLVQPVGSPLSLECTVEGTSNPNLYWYRQAAGRGLQLLFYSVGIGQISSEVPQNLSASRPQDRQFILSSKKLLLSDSGFYLCAWSEAGGTEAFFGQGTRLTVV.

The J gene is TRBJ2-5, the V gene TRBV5-1; TRBD2 matches at 13 bases. CDR1 is SGHRS and CDR2 is YFSETQ in the germline V gene. V lost 0 bases to trimming and J lost 2 bases; unmatched junction nucleotides: 4. This CDR3 contains 17 residues. The CDR3 DNA follows: TGCGCCAGCAGCTTGGGACTAGCGGGGGGTCTTCAAGAGACCCAGTACTTC. Its protein product is CASSLGLAGGLQETQYF.

V and J are TRBV24-1 and TRBJ2-5; 10 bases map to TRBD1. Germline V gene lookup returns CDR1 KGHDR and CDR2 SFDVKD. CDR3 size: 16 residues. Unmatched junction bases numbered 8, after V lost 3 bases and J lost 5 bases. Written as DNA, the CDR3 is TGTGCCACCAGTGATCCAAAGACAGGGGGCCGGGAGACCCAGTACTTC. Protein product: CATSDPKTGGRETQYF.

The gene calls are TRBV19 and TRBJ1-2; D is possibly TRBD1 (5 bases). The germline V gene encodes CDR1 LNHDA and CDR2 SQIVND (reference sequence). The germline V and J ends were trimmed by 9 bases and 0 bases, with 11 bases remaining between them. This CDR3 comprises 13 residues. CDR3 sequence reads: CASGDWTNYGYTF. The CDR3 region has the DNA TGTGCCAGCGGGGACTGGACTAACTATGGCTACACCTTC.

This chain links TRBV24-1 with TRBJ2-5; D unresolved. The CDR3 covers 13 residues. The germline CDR1 and CDR2 sequences are KGHDR and SFDVKD. The ends were cut back, 9 bases at V and 5 bases at J, with 15 bases in the middle. CDR3 loop: CATSSPSSETQYF. CDR3 DNA sequence: TGTGCCACCTCGTCCCCGAGTTCTGAGACCCAGTACTTC.

V and J are TRBV7-8 and TRBJ2-3, with 7 bases that match TRBD2. V trimming: 7 bases; J trimming: 3 bases; junction bases outside the gene matches: 7. The CDR3 extends over 14 amino acids. Germline-derived CDR1 and CDR2 are SGHVS and FQNEAQ. Written as DNA, the CDR3 is TGTGCCAGCACCCGGGGGGAGGGGACAGATACGCAGTATTTT. This sequence encodes CASTRGEGTDTQYF.

The chain couples TRBV19 to TRBJ2-3; 7 nucleotides line up with TRBD1. The length of the CDR3 is 16 residues. V lost 4 bases, J lost 2 bases, and 9 bases stayed unmatched. Germline V gives CDR1 LNHDA, CDR2 SQIVND (reference sequence). CDR3 region: CASSSSTGQITDTQYF. The CDR3 nucleotides read TGTGCCAGTAGTAGTTCCACGGGACAGATCACAGATACGCAGTATTTT. The full variable domain, rest sourced from reference TRBV19 and TRBJ2-3, is DGGITQSPKYLFRKEGQNVTLSCEQNLNHDAMYWYRQDPGQGLRLIYYSQIVNDFQKGDIAEGYSVSREKKESFPLTVTSAQKNPTAFYLCASSSSTGQITDTQYFGPGTRLTVL.

This sequence joins TRBV7-2 and TRBJ2-3; a possible D gene is TRBD2 (7 bases). In germline, CDR1 is SGHTA, CDR2 FQGNSA. V lost 3 bases to trimming and J lost 3 bases, with 13 bases between them. The CDR3 is 15 amino acids. The chain's CDR3 is CASSLGGAGTDTQYF. In DNA form, the CDR3 reads TGTGCCAGCAGCTTGGGGGGGGCGGGAACAGATACGCAGTATTTT.

V usage is TRBV30 and J usage is TRBJ2-7, with a tentative D call TRBD1 (7 bases). Trimming removed 5 bases at V and 0 bases at J, with 14 bases between. Germline CDR1 reads GTSNPN; CDR2 reads SVGIG (reference sequence). This CDR3 is built from 14 residues. As DNA, the CDR3 is TGTGCCTGGTCCAGGGGGGCCAGCTCCTACGAGCAGTACTTC. It codes for CAWSRGASSYEQYF.

The chain has TRBV18 and TRBJ2-2, with D possibly matching TRBD1 (5 bases). The CDR3 covers 15 residues. Trimming took 3 bases from V and 0 from J, leaving 8 bases between them. Looked up from germline, CDR1 is KGHSH and CDR2 is LQKENI. This chain's CDR3 is CASSPRDPNTGELFF. In DNA, the CDR3 is TGTGCCAGCTCACCCAGGGATCCGAACACCGGGGAGCTGTTTTTT.